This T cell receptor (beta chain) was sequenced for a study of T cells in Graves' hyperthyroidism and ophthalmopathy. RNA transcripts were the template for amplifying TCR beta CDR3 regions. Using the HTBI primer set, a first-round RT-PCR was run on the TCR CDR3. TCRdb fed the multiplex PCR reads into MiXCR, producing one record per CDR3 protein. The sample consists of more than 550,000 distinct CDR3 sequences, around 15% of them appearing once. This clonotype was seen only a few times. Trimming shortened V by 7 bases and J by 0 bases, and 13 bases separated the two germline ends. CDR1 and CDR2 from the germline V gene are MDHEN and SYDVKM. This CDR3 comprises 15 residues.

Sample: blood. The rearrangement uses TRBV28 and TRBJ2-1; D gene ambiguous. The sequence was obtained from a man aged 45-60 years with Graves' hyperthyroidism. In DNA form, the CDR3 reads TGTGCCAGCAATCTAAGCCCGTACTCCTACAATGAGCAGTTCTTC. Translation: CASNLSPYSYNEQFF. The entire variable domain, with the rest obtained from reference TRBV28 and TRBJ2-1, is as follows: DVKVTQSSRYLVKRTGEKVFLECVQDMDHENMFWYRQDPGLGLRLIYFSYDVKMKEKGDIPEGYSVSREKKERFSLILESASTNQTSMYLCASNLSPYSYNEQFFGPGTRLTVL.